This T cell receptor beta chain derives from a study of T cells after yellow fever vaccination. The CDR3 is 19 amino acids. Germline loops: CDR1 SGHRS, CDR2 YFSETQ. Unmatched junction bases numbered 16, after V lost 0 bases and J lost 4 bases. TCRdb fed the 5' RACE reads into MiXCR, producing one record per CDR3 protein. The top ten hold 0.4% to 0.65% of the sample, which has 200,000 to 300,000 distinct CDR3 sequences, 13% seen once. Comment on this clonotype: Antigen specificity is unknown.

Points from the study as a whole: The secondary response was weaker but peaked faster, day 5 versus 15. High-abundance clonotypes from the bulk population could contaminate FACS-sorted repertoires.

The receptor was derived from a young man who received the YFV17D yellow fever vaccine. This sample comprised CD4+ T cells sorted from PBMCs, obtained 45 days after the yellow fever booster vaccination. The V call is TRBV5-1, the J call TRBJ2-5, with TRBD1 identical over 9 bases. CDR3 DNA: TGCGCCAGCAGCTTGGATCCCCCGGGACAGGGTAGTGGTCGAGAGACCCAGTACTTC. This gives the protein CASSLDPPGQGSGRETQYF. The complete variable domain, with remaining parts taken from reference TRBV5-1 and TRBJ2-5, reads KAGVTQTPRYLIKTRGQQVTLSCSPISGHRSVSWYQQTPGQGLQFLFEYFSETQRNKGNFPGRFSGRQFSNSRSEMNVSTLELGDSALYLCASSLDPPGQGSGRETQYFGPGTRLLVL.